This is a list of T cell receptor beta chains from one sample in a study of blood T cells in healthy people across ages. TCRdb ran MiXCR on the 5' RACE reads and lists one entry per CDR3 protein. The sample has some 1.7 million distinct CDR3 sequences, 28% seen once; the top ten hold less than 9.5%. Sequenced: blood. The receptors here all came from a woman in her twenties or thirties in good health. CDR3s include the opening cysteine and the closing phenylalanine or tryptophan. D genes are given only for firm matches. Some rows mark clone size as missing; the rest say once, few, many or name a class of expanded clone.

CSARMGGMSNQPQHF TGCAGTGCTAGAATGGGGGGCATGAGCAATCAGCCCCAGCATTTT TRBV20-1 NA TRBJ1-5 NA
CASGQGRGETQFF TGTGCTAGTGGGCAGGGTAGGGGAGAGACCCAGTTCTTC TRBV12-5 once TRBJ2-1 NA
CATSEGGTGNQPQHF TGTGCCACCAGTGAGGGCGGAACAGGGAATCAGCCCCAGCATTTT TRBV24-1 few TRBJ1-5 NA
CASRRLEGRGERYF TGCGCCAGCCGTCGCCTGGAGGGACGGGGCGAGCGGTACTTC TRBV5-1 NA TRBJ2-4 NA
CSARLAGGRYSYEQYF TGCAGTGCGAGACTAGCGGGGGGACGTTACTCCTACGAGCAGTACTTC TRBV20-1 many TRBJ2-7 TRBD2
CASSLDSSSGANVLTF TGTGCCAGCAGCTTAGACAGCAGCTCTGGGGCCAACGTCCTGACTTTC TRBV7-2 many TRBJ2-6 NA
CATSDLGAGEQFF TGTGCCACCAGTGATTTAGGGGCGGGGGAGCAGTTCTTC TRBV24-1 many TRBJ2-1 NA
CASSWVRQGADKGEQFF TGTGCCAGCAGTTGGGTTCGACAGGGGGCGGACAAGGGTGAGCAGTTCTTC TRBV28 NA TRBJ2-1 TRBD1
CASSQDDPDRPQYF TGTGCCAGCAGCCAAGACGACCCCGATCGGCCCCAGTACTTC TRBV4-2 NA TRBJ2-5 NA
CASSYGTSNTEAFF TGCGCCAGCAGCTACGGGACGTCTAACACTGAAGCTTTCTTT TRBV5-1 NA TRBJ1-1 NA
CASSASGTGFTWGNTIYF TGTGCCAGCAGCGCTAGCGGGACAGGATTCACGTGGGGAAACACCATATATTTT TRBV9 NA TRBJ1-3 TRBD1
CASSPLLSRGDYYEQYF TGTGCCAGCTCACCACTTTTAAGCAGGGGCGACTACTACGAGCAGTACTTC TRBV18 few TRBJ2-7 NA
CASVSHPGESSYNEQFF TGCGCCAGCGTTTCCCACCCGGGGGAAAGCTCCTACAATGAGCAGTTCTTC TRBV4-3 many TRBJ2-1 NA
CASSVGGAIYEQYF TGTGCCAGCAGTGTCGGGGGGGCCATTTACGAGCAGTACTTC TRBV28 many TRBJ2-7 TRBD2
CASSRDGTSSLEQYF TGTGCCAGCAGCCGCGACGGGACTAGTTCACTCGAGCAGTACTTC TRBV7-2 many TRBJ2-7 TRBD2
CASSLNGRGRETQYF TGTGCCAGCAGCCTGAATGGCCGGGGGCGGGAGACCCAGTACTTC TRBV11-2 NA TRBJ2-5 NA
CATSDITDTQYF TGTGCCACCAGTGATATCACAGATACGCAGTATTTT TRBV24-1 few TRBJ2-3 NA
CSASASSGIQYF TGCAGTGCTTCCGCAAGTTCGGGCATTCAGTACTTC TRBV20-1 few TRBJ2-4 NA
CASSLLPGQGQSVSYEQYF TGCGCCAGCAGCCTATTACCGGGACAGGGACAATCCGTCTCCTACGAGCAGTACTTC TRBV5-1 many TRBJ2-7 TRBD1
CCATGETDDRTQYF TGCTGTGCTACGGGTGAGACGGACGATAGAACGCAGTATTTT TRBV20-1 NA TRBJ2-3 NA
CSGAGEETQYF TGCAGTGGTGCAGGGGAAGAGACCCAGTACTTC TRBV20-1 many TRBJ2-5 NA
CSAPTIQETQYF TGCAGTGCCCCGACAATCCAAGAGACCCAGTACTTC TRBV20-1 many TRBJ2-5 NA
CASSYPTSQGVSYEQYF TGTGCCAGCAGTTACCCAACCTCGCAGGGGGTATCCTACGAGCAGTACTTC TRBV6-5 few TRBJ2-7 TRBD1
CASSVEEDTHTF TGTGCCAGCAGCGTAGAGGAGGATACTCACACCTTC TRBV9 NA TRBJ1-2 NA
CASSYGTATNYGYTF TGTGCCAGCAGCTATGGGACGGCCACTAACTATGGCTACACCTTC TRBV3-1 NA TRBJ1-2 NA
CASQGQFYGYTF TGTGCCAGCCAAGGACAGTTCTATGGCTACACCTTC TRBV28 few TRBJ1-2 NA
CASTSPGTGLGGELFF TGTGCCAGCACCTCTCCTGGGACAGGGTTAGGCGGGGAGCTGTTTTTT TRBV9 NA TRBJ2-2 TRBD1
CASSSRAPGNEQFF TGTGCCAGCAGCTCCCGGGCCCCGGGAAATGAGCAGTTCTTC TRBV7-9 NA TRBJ2-1 NA
CASSQGSLGETQYF TGTGCCAGCAGCCAAGGCTCATTGGGAGAGACCCAGTACTTC TRBV3-1 NA TRBJ2-5 NA